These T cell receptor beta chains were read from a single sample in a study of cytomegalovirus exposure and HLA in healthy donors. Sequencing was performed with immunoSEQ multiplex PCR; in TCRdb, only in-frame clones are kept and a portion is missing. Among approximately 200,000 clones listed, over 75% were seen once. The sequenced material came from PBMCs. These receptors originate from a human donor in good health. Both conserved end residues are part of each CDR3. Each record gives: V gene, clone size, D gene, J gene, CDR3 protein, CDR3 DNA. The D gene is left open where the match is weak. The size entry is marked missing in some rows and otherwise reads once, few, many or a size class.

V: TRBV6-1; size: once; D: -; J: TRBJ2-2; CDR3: CASSEQVDNTGELFF; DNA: TGTGCCAGCAGTGAACAGGTCGATAACACCGGGGAGCTGTTTTTT
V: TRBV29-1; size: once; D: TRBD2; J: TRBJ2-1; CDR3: CSVEAGGKGNEQFF; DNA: TGCAGCGTCGAAGCGGGAGGAAAGGGCAATGAGCAGTTCTTC
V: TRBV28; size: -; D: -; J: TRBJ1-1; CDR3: CASSFPTGLNTEAFF; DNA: TGTGCCAGCAGTTTTCCGACAGGCCTCAACACTGAAGCTTTCTTT
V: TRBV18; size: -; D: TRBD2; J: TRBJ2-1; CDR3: CASSPPGWLAGDNEQFF; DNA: TGTGCCAGCTCACCACCGGGATGGCTAGCGGGGGACAATGAGCAGTTCTTC
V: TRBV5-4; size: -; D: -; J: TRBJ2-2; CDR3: CASSLVSISGITNTGELFF; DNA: TGTGCCAGCAGCTTGGTTTCGATTAGCGGAATTACGAACACCGGGGAGCTGTTTTTT
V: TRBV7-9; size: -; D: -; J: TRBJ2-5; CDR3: CASSLSGSETQYF; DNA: TGTGCCAGCAGCTTATCAGGGTCCGAGACCCAGTACTTC
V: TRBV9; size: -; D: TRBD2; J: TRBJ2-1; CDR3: CASSASGTSGSGIYNEQFF; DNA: TGTGCCAGCAGCGCCTCCGGGACTAGCGGGAGTGGAATCTACAATGAGCAGTTCTTC
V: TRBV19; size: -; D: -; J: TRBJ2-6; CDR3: CASRLQVSGANVLTF; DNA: TGTGCCAGTAGGCTACAGGTATCTGGGGCCAACGTCCTGACTTTC
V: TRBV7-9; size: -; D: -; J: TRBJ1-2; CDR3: CASSLARGLYGYTF; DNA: TGTGCCAGCAGCTTAGCGAGGGGACTCTATGGCTACACCTTC
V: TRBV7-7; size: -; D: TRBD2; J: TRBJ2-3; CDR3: CASSLGLAEQDTQYF; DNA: TGTGCTAGCAGCTTAGGACTAGCAGAGCAAGATACGCAGTATTTT
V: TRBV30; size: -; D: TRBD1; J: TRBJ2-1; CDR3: CAWSAYYEQGNEQFF; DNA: TGTGCCTGGAGTGCTTACTACGAACAGGGGAATGAGCAGTTCTTC
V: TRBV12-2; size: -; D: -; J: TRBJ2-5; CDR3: CASRLAPLVDNQETQYF; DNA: TGTGCAAGTCGCTTAGCGCCCTTGGTAGATAACCAAGAGACCCAGTACTTC
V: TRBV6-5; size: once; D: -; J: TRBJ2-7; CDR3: CASSPDSHEQYF; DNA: TGTGCCAGCAGTCCTGACAGCCACGAGCAGTACTTC
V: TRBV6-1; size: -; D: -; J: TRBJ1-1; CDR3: CASSYTVLGTEAFF; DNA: TGTGCCAGCAGTTATACAGTGCTTGGCACTGAAGCTTTCTTT
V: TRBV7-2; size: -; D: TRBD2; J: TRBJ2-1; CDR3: CASSKGLAGAGEQFF; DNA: TGTGCCAGCAGCAAGGGACTAGCGGGAGCCGGTGAGCAGTTCTTC
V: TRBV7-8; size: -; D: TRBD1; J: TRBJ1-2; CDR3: CASSTEGQYHGYTF; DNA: TGTGCCAGCAGCACAGAGGGACAGTACCATGGCTACACCTTC
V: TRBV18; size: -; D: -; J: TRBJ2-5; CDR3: CASSPRGFTQETQYF; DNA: TGTGCCAGCTCACCACGAGGCTTTACTCAAGAGACCCAGTACTTC
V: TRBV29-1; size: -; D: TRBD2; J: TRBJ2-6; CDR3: CSVGEEREGAGANVLTF; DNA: TGCAGCGTTGGTGAAGAGCGGGAGGGGGCTGGGGCCAACGTCCTGACTTTC
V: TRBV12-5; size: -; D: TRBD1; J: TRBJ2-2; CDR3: CASGLVQGVPGELFF; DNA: TGTGCTAGTGGTTTGGTACAGGGGGTGCCCGGGGAGCTGTTTTTT
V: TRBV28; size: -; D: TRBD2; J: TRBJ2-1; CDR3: CASRTSGSLDEQFF; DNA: TGTGCCAGCAGGACTAGCGGGAGTCTAGATGAGCAGTTCTTC
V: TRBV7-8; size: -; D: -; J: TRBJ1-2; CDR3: CASSDRSTAGVYGYTF; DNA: TGTGCCAGCAGCGACCGGTCGACGGCCGGGGTCTATGGCTACACCTTC
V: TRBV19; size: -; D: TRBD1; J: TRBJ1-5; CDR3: CASCKGQGNQPQHF; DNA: TGTGCCAGTTGTAAGGGACAGGGGAATCAGCCCCAGCATTTT
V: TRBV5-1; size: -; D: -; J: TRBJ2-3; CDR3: CASSLPRQARTDTQYF; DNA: TGCGCCAGCAGCTTACCGAGACAGGCTCGCACAGATACGCAGTATTTT
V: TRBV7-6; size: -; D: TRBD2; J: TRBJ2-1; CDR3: CASSALGTSGGNEQFF; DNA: TGTGCCAGCAGCGCCCTAGGGACTAGCGGCGGAAATGAGCAGTTCTTC
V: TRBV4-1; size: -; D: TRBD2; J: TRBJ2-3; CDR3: CASSQDIGLADTQYF; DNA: TGCGCCAGCAGCCAAGATATAGGACTAGCGGATACGCAGTATTTT
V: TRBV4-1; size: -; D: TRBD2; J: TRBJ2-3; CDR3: CASSQLGRVAGGGTDTQYF; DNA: TGCGCCAGCAGCCAACTGGGGAGGGTAGCGGGAGGGGGCACAGATACGCAGTATTTT
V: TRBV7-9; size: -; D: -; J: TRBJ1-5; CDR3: CASSLGVNQPQHF; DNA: TGTGCCAGCAGCTTAGGAGTGAATCAGCCCCAGCATTTT
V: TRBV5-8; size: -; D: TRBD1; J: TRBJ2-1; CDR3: CASSRGTGSYNEQFF; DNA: TGTGCCAGCAGCCGCGGGACAGGGTCCTACAATGAGCAGTTCTTC
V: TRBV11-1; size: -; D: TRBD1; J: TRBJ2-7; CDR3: CASRGFHRGRLGEQYF; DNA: TGTGCCAGCAGGGGGTTCCACAGGGGGCGTCTCGGCGAGCAGTACTTC
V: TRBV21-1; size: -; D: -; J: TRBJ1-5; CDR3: CASSKKGEARSQPQHF; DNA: TGTGCCAGCAGCAAAAAAGGGGAGGCCAGGTCTCAGCCCCAGCATTTT
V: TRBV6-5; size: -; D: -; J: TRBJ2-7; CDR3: CATDLRGEQYF; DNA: TGTGCCACCGATCTCCGGGGGGAGCAGTACTTC
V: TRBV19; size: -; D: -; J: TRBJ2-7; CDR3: CASSIRQDAYEQYF; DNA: TGTGCCAGTAGTATCAGACAGGACGCCTACGAGCAGTACTTC
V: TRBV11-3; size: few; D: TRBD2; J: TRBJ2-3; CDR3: CASSTISGKAQYF; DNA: TGTGCCAGCAGTACTATTAGCGGGAAAGCGCAGTATTTT
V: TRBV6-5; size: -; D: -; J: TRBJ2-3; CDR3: CASSPAFSSDTQYF; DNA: TGTGCCAGCAGCCCCGCCTTTAGTTCAGATACGCAGTATTTT
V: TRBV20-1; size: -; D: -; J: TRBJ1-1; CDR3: CSALDRNEAFF; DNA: TGCAGTGCCCTTGACAGGAACGAAGCTTTCTTT
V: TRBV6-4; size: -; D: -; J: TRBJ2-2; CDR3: CASSDPEPNTGELFF; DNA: TGTGCCAGCAGTGATCCGGAGCCGAACACCGGGGAGCTGTTTTTT
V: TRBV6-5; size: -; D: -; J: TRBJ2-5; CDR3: CAVRSGYQETQYF; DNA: TGTGCCGTCAGAAGCGGCTATCAAGAGACCCAGTACTTC
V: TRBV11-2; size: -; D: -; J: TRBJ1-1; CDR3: CASSLALNTEAFF; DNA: TGTGCCAGCAGCTTGGCCTTGAACACTGAAGCTTTCTTT
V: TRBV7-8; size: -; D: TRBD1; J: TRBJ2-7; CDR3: CASSFRQGPYYEQYF; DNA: TGTGCCAGCAGCTTCAGACAGGGTCCTTACTACGAGCAGTACTTC
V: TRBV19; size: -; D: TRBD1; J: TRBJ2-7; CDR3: CASNPGQGYEQYF; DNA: TGTGCCAGTAATCCGGGACAGGGTTACGAGCAGTACTTC
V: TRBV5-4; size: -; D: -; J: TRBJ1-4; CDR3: CASSLIDRGPAGLFF; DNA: TGTGCCAGCAGCTTGATCGATCGGGGCCCGGCGGGGCTGTTTTTT
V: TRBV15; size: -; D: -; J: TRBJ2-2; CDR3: CATSKDRNTGELFF; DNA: TGTGCCACCAGTAAGGACAGGAACACCGGGGAGCTGTTTTTT
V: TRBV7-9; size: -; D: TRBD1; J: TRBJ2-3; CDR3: CASSFDRGLAGDTQYF; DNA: TGTGCCAGCAGCTTTGACAGGGGGCTAGCGGGAGATACGCAGTATTTT
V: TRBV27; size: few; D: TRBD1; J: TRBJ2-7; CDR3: CASRRQGSYEQYF; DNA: TGTGCCAGCAGGCGACAGGGATCCTACGAGCAGTACTTC
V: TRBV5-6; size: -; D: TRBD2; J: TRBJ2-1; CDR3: CASSLGGGPLREQFF; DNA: TGTGCCAGCAGCTTGGGGGGGGGACCCCTCAGGGAGCAGTTCTTC
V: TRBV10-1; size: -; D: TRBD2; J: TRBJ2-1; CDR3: CASSERTSGSGPNEQFF; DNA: TGCGCCAGCAGTGAACGGACTAGCGGGAGCGGGCCCAATGAGCAGTTCTTC
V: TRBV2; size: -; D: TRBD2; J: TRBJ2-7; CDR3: CATMRLAGGPYEQYF; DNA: TGTGCCACCATGCGATTAGCGGGAGGGCCCTACGAGCAGTACTTC
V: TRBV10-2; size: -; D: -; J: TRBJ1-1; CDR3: CASRNRENTEAFF; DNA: TGCGCCAGCAGAAACAGGGAGAACACTGAAGCTTTCTTT
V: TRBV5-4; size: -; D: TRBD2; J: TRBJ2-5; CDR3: CASSLGTSGQETQYF; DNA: TGTGCCAGCAGCCTCGGGACTAGCGGACAAGAGACCCAGTACTTC
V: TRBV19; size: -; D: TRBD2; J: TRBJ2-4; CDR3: CASSASGSSHIQYF; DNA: TGTGCCAGTAGTGCCAGCGGGAGTAGTCACATTCAGTACTTC
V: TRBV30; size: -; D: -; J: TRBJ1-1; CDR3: CAWSVSENTEAFF; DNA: TGTGCCTGGAGTGTCTCAGAGAACACTGAAGCTTTCTTT
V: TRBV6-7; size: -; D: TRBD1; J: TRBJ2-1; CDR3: CANSLRIPGTGRNEQFF; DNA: TGTGCCAACAGTTTACGGATCCCCGGGACAGGGAGGAATGAGCAGTTCTTC
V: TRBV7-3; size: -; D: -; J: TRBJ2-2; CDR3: CASQRRGNTGELFF; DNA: TGTGCCTCCCAGAGGAGGGGTAACACCGGGGAGCTGTTTTTT
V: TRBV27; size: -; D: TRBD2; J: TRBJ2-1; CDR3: CASSHPGSSGGNEQFF; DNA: TGTGCCAGCAGTCACCCAGGGTCTAGCGGGGGAAATGAGCAGTTCTTC
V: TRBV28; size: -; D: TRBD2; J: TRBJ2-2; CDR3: CASSPGLAGANGELFF; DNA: TGTGCCAGCAGTCCCGGACTCGCGGGAGCGAACGGGGAGCTGTTTTTT
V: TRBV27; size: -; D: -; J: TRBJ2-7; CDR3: CASSYLGAVRQDEQYF; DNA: TGTGCCAGCAGTTATCTGGGGGCAGTACGGCAGGACGAGCAGTACTTC
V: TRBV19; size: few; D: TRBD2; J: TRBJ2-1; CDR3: CASSPGLAGGPYNEQFF; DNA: TGTGCCAGTAGTCCTGGACTAGCGGGAGGGCCCTACAATGAGCAGTTCTTC